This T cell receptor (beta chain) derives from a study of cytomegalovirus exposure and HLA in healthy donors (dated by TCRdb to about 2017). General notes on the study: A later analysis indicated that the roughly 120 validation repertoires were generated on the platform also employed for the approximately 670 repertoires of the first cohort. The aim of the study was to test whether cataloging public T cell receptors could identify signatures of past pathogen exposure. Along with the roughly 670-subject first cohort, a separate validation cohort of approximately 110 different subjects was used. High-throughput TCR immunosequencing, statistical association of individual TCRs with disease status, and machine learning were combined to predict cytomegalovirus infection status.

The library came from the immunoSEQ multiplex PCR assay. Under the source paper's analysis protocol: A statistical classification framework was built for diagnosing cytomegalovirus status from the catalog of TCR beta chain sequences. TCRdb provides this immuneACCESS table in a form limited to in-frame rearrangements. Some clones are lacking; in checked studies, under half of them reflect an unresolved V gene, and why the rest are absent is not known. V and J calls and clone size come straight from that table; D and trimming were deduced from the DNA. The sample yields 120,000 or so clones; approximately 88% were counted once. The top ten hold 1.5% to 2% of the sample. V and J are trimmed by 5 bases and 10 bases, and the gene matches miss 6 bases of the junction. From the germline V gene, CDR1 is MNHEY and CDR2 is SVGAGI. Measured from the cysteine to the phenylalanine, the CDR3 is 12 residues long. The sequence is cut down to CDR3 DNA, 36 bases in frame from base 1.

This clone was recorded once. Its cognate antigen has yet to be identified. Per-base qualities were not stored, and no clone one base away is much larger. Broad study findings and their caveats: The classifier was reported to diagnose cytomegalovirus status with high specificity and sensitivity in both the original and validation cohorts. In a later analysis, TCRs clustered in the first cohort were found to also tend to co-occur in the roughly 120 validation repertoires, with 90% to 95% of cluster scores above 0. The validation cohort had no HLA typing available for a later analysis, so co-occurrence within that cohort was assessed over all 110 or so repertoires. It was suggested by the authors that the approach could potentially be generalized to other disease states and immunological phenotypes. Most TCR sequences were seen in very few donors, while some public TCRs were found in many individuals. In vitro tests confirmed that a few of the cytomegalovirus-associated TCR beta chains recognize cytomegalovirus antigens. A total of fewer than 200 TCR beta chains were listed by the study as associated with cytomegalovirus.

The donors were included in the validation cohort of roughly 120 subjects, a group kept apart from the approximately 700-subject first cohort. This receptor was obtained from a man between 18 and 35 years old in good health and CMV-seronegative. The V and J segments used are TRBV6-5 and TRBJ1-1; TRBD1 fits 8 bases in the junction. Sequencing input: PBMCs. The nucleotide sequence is TGTGCCAGCAGTCGACAGGGGAAAGGAGCTTTCTTT. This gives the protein CASSRQGKGAFF.